These T cell receptor beta chains were read from a single sample in a study of cytomegalovirus exposure and HLA in healthy donors. The method was immunoSEQ multiplex PCR; TCRdb's version includes in-frame clones alone and lacks a portion of them. The profile shows approximately 100,000 clones, roughly 80% of them singletons. Sequencing was carried out using PBMCs. These receptors were taken from a man in his 60s in good health and CMV-seropositive. Both conserved end residues are part of each CDR3. The D gene is left open where the match is weak. Size tells how often a clone was seen (once, few, many) or the class of an expanded clone, and some rows leave it out.

clone size	D gene	V gene	J gene	CDR3 DNA	CDR3 protein
-	TRBD1	TRBV5-1	TRBJ2-3	TGCGCCAGCAGCACAGGGGACACTGATTCCACAGATACGCAGTATTTT	CASSTGDTDSTDTQYF
-	TRBD1	TRBV29-1	TRBJ1-2	TGCAGCGCGGGACAGGAGGCCTATGGCTACACCTTC	CSAGQEAYGYTF
few	-	TRBV18	TRBJ2-7	TGTGCCAGCTCACCCGGGACAATCTACGAGCAGTACTTC	CASSPGTIYEQYF
-	TRBD2	TRBV19	TRBJ2-1	TGTGCCACATCATGGGGGGGTGGCAATGAGCAGTTCTTC	CATSWGGGNEQFF
few	-	TRBV15	TRBJ2-7	TGTGCCACCAGCAGAGATTGGGCAGGTTGGAACGAGCAGTACTTC	CATSRDWAGWNEQYF
-	-	TRBV5-5	TRBJ2-4	TGTGCCAGCAGCTCTACAGAAGAGAACATTCAGTACTTC	CASSSTEENIQYF
-	TRBD1	TRBV11-2	TRBJ2-1	TGTGCCAGCAGCCCGTCCGACAGGGGAGAGGGCAATGAGCAGTTCTTC	CASSPSDRGEGNEQFF
-	TRBD1	TRBV9	TRBJ2-3	TGTGCCAGCAGCGTAGAAGGGGGCCTTAGCACAGATACGCAGTATTTT	CASSVEGGLSTDTQYF
-	-	TRBV4-1	TRBJ2-2	TGCGCCAGCAGCCAAGTGGGGCGCGAGAGGCGGAACACCGGGGAGCTGTTTTTT	CASSQVGRERRNTGELFF
-	-	TRBV5-1	TRBJ1-2	TGCGCCAGCAGCTTGGAACTGGGCAACTATGGCTACACCTTC	CASSLELGNYGYTF
-	TRBD1	TRBV7-8	TRBJ2-7	TGTGCCAGCAGCTTAGCGGGACAGGGGCGGGGCGAGCAGTACTTC	CASSLAGQGRGEQYF
-	TRBD1	TRBV7-9	TRBJ1-1	TGTGCCAGCAGCAGGACAGGGGGCGGAAACACTGAAGCTTTCTTT	CASSRTGGGNTEAFF
-	TRBD2	TRBV10-2	TRBJ2-2	TGCGCCAGCGGTAGGAGCGGGGGGCGGGAGCTGTTTTTT	CASGRSGGRELFF
-	TRBD2	TRBV7-8	TRBJ2-7	TGTGCCAGCAGCTTAGCTCCAGGGTGGCTAGCGGGGGAAATGGGGAAGTACTTC	CASSLAPGWLAGEMGKYF
-	-	TRBV10-3	TRBJ1-2	TGTGCCATCAGTGAGTCGATGGCGGGGATAGACTATGGCTACACCTTC	CAISESMAGIDYGYTF
-	-	TRBV4-1	TRBJ2-3	TGCGCCAGCAGCCAAGAGCACAGAGCCACAGATACGCAGTATTTT	CASSQEHRATDTQYF